This entry is about one TCR beta chain. Its antigen is not identified. Per individual sample, 9.9 x 10^4 or so TCR templates were assayed. Sequenced by immunoSEQ multiplex PCR; TCRdb stores in-frame clones only, minus some. In the table there are about 50,000 clones, around 97% of which are singletons. The data belong to a study of siplizumab effects on memory and regulatory T cells. Regarding the study as a whole: Contribution to the alloresponse seemed major for naive T cells, which also seemed more diverse than memory cells.

Trimming pared 0 bases from V and 0 bases from J, leaving 11 bases between. Germline V gene data show CDR1 as KGHSH and CDR2 as LQKENI. CDR3 size: 16 residues. Unstimulated TEMRA, naive, memory and effector memory subsets were sequenced in a few donor pairs. Specimen: naive CD4+ T cells sorted from blood. This TCR was sampled from a human donor in good health. V and J are TRBV18 and TRBJ1-1, with D perhaps TRBD1 (5 bases). Here the CDR3 DNA reads TGTGCCAGCTCACCACCGAGGGGACTGATGAACACTGAAGCTTTCTTT. This gives the protein CASSPPRGLMNTEAFF.